One and the same sample provided the 30 T cell receptor beta chains below, sequenced in a study of T cell repertoires in cytomegalovirus infection. Via MiXCR, TCRdb re-called the reads, giving one row per CDR3 protein. The profile shows 550,000 to 850,000 distinct CDR3 sequences, roughly a third of them singletons. Antigens of these TCRs are unknown. The specimen comprised cultured PBMCs, sampled from culture after CMV antigen stimulation. These TCRs come from a human donor in good health (CMV status not recorded). Some clones in this sample may be carry-over from other donors' samples.

The table lists this clonotype with many counts. V gene TRBV29-1 combines with J gene TRBJ2-1, with 9 bases fitting TRBD2. V trimming: 7 bases; J trimming: 2 bases; junction bases outside the gene matches: 6. This CDR3 has 14 amino acids. Looked up from germline, CDR1 is SQVTM and CDR2 is ANQGSEA. CDR3 nucleotide sequence: TGCAGCGCTCCGGCTAGCGGGACCTACAATGAGCAGTTCTTC. Translating gives CSAPASGTYNEQFF.

The gene calls are TRBV28 and TRBJ1-4; D is unresolved. The V end was cut by 6 bases, the J end by 7 bases, with 6 bases between. The CDR3 consists of 11 residues. The germline gives CDR1 MDHEN, CDR2 SYDVKM. The CDR3: CASRDIEKLFF. The CDR3 bases are TGTGCCAGCAGGGATATTGAAAAACTGTTTTTT.

This chain connects TRBV4-3 to TRBJ2-3; 8 bases align to TRBD2. CDR1 LGHNA and CDR2 YSLEER come from the germline V gene. V lost 0 bases, J lost 3 bases, and 2 bases stayed unmatched. The CDR3 sequence is 15 residues long. CDR3 region: CASSQEQRETDTQYF. CDR3 sequence (DNA): TGCGCCAGCAGCCAAGAACAGCGGGAGACAGATACGCAGTATTTT.

The J gene is TRBJ1-1, the V gene TRBV7-9, with 11 positions matching TRBD1. V was pared by 11 bases and J by 4 bases, with 9 bases of the junction left unmatched. Per germline, CDR1 SEHNR and CDR2 FQNEAQ (reference sequence). The CDR3 runs to 14 residues. The CDR3 here is CAGRPGQGATEAFF. The CDR3 nucleotides are TGTGCCGGTAGACCAGGACAGGGGGCCACTGAAGCTTTCTTT.

This clonotype occurred many times. The gene calls are TRBV12-3 or TRBV12-4 and TRBJ1-2; unclear D gene. Trimming stripped 6 bases from V and 1 base from J, with 9 bases between. The CDR3 totals 13 residues. The CDR3 sequence: CASSLQLNYGYTF. For the CDR3, the DNA is TGTGCCAGCAGCCTACAGCTTAACTATGGCTACACCTTC.

V is TRBV20-1 and J is TRBJ1-2, with 7 bases aligning to TRBD1. The CDR3 has 15 residues. CDR1 DFQATT and CDR2 SNEGSKA come from the germline V gene (reference sequence). The J segment lost 4 bases and the V segment lost 5 bases, leaving 13 bases of the junction unmatched. The CDR3 sequence is CSAPSGTATPYGYTF. The CDR3 bases are TGCAGTGCTCCGAGCGGGACAGCCACACCCTATGGCTACACCTTC.

Ten or more counts support this clonotype. The chain links TRBV7-2 to TRBJ2-3; possibly TRBD1 or TRBD2 for D (6 bases each). Germline values: CDR1 SGHTA, CDR2 FQGNSA. This CDR3 has 14 amino acids. V was clipped by 7 bases and J by 1 base, with 12 bases between them. The CDR3: CASTDRGRTDTQYF. The CDR3 DNA follows: TGTGCCAGCACCGACCGGGGGCGCACAGATACGCAGTATTTT.

This clonotype has ten or more counts. This rearrangement joins TRBV7-2 to TRBJ2-1, with 10 bases fitting TRBD1. CDR3 length: 16 residues. Germline loops: CDR1 SGHTA, CDR2 FQGNSA. Trimming took 3 bases from V and 7 from J; bases not matched to a gene: 9. CDR3 DNA sequence: TGTGCCAGCAGCTTCAAGGGGACAGGGGATAGGAATGAGCAGTTCTTC. The encoded protein is CASSFKGTGDRNEQFF.

This chain uses TRBV7-2 with TRBJ2-7, with TRBD1 matching 7 bases. Looked up from germline, CDR1 is SGHTA and CDR2 is FQGNSA. V was pared by 5 bases and J by 4 bases, with 17 bases of the junction left unmatched. The CDR3 has 17 residues. CDR3 region: CASSLSSNRGRGYEQYF. The CDR3 DNA reads as TGTGCCAGCAGCCTTAGTAGCAACAGGGGCAGAGGATACGAGCAGTACTTC.

The V call is TRBV4-1, the J call TRBJ2-7; weak D call: TRBD1 (6 bases). Deletions cut 4 bases from V and 3 bases from J, with 10 bases between. Germline V CDR1 and CDR2: MGHRA, YSYEKL. This CDR3 spans 13 amino acids. The CDR3 loop is CASSLKQGYEQYF. As DNA, the CDR3 is TGCGCCAGCAGCCTTAAACAGGGCTACGAGCAGTACTTC.

The chain employs TRBV6-5 and TRBJ2-7; the D gene is possibly TRBD2 (6 bases). Trimming left V 4 bases short and J 3 bases short, with 16 bases between. Germline V gene data show CDR1 as MNHEY and CDR2 as SVGAGI. This CDR3 comprises 15 residues. CDR3 amino acids: CASSSSGGGFYEQYF. The DNA of the CDR3 is TGTGCCAGCAGTTCTTCCGGGGGTGGGTTCTACGAGCAGTACTTC.

J is TRBJ1-5 and V is TRBV19; D is ambiguous. Germline V gives CDR1 LNHDA, CDR2 SQIVND (reference sequence). The CDR3 runs to 15 residues. V was clipped by 6 bases and J by 0 bases, with 12 bases between them. The CDR3 region has the DNA TGTGCCAGTAGAGGTAGCCCGTATAGCAATCAGCCCCAGCATTTT. It codes for CASRGSPYSNQPQHF.

In its sample, this clonotype was seen a few times. The V call is TRBV20-1, the J call TRBJ2-5; D perhaps matches TRBD2 (6 bases). V dropped 1 base and J dropped 2 bases, with 11 bases sitting between them. Germline values: CDR1 DFQATT, CDR2 SNEGSKA (reference sequence). This CDR3 region has 14 residues. The CDR3 DNA sequence: TGCAGTGCTAGAGTCCCTAGCGTTCAAGAGACCCAGTACTTC. Protein sequence: CSARVPSVQETQYF.

The chain links TRBV7-6 to TRBJ2-5; tentative D call: TRBD1 (6 bases). V was shortened by 0 bases and J by 4 bases, with 15 bases between the two germline ends. Germline CDR1 and CDR2: SGHVS and FNYEAQ. CDR3 length: 16 amino acids. CDR3 residues: CASSLASGGTRETQYF. The CDR3 nucleotides are TGTGCCAGCAGCTTAGCCAGTGGGGGCACCCGAGAGACCCAGTACTTC.

This clonotype has more than one count but fewer than ten. This rearrangement joins TRBV12-3 or TRBV12-4 to TRBJ1-1; D not certain. The CDR3 has 14 amino acids. Trimming stripped 6 bases from V and 0 bases from J, with 11 bases between. This CDR3 reads CASSPNAVNTEAFF. The CDR3 DNA is TGTGCCAGCAGCCCGAACGCGGTGAACACTGAAGCTTTCTTT.

In this sample, this clonotype turned up many times. This chain joins TRBV7-2 and TRBJ1-4; no clear D gene. The CDR3 consists of 16 residues. V lost 5 bases and J lost 3, with 16 bases in between. CDR1 and CDR2 (germline): SGHTA, FQGNSA. The CDR3 sequence is CASSRSGSYANEKLFF. The CDR3 DNA is TGTGCCAGCAGCCGGTCCGGGTCTTACGCTAATGAAAAACTGTTTTTT. The full variable domain, its missing parts supplied by reference TRBV7-2 and TRBJ1-4, is GAGVSQSPSNKVTEKGKDVELRCDPISGHTALYWYRQSLGQGLEFLIYFQGNSAPDKSGLPSDRFSAERTGGSVSTLTIQRTQQEDSAVYLCASSRSGSYANEKLFFGSGTQLSVL.

The sample holds many counts of this clonotype. The chain couples TRBV7-2 to TRBJ2-3; tentatively, D is TRBD2 (6 bases). The CDR3 has 15 amino acids. CDR1 and CDR2 from the germline V gene are SGHTA and FQGNSA. V was pared by 3 bases and J by 2 bases, with 12 bases between. The CDR3 loop reads CASSFRGGITDTQYF. In DNA, the CDR3 is TGTGCCAGCAGCTTCCGGGGCGGGATCACAGATACGCAGTATTTT.

The sample holds a few counts of this clonotype. The CDR3 coding sequence is TGTGCCAGCAGCTCCCGGACAGGTCTGGGGGAGCAGTACTTC. This encodes CASSSRTGLGEQYF. V and J are TRBV7-2 and TRBJ2-7, with 7 bases fitting TRBD1. The CDR3 is 14 amino acids. V was pared by 4 bases and J by 7 bases, with 10 bases of the junction left unmatched. Germline lookup yields CDR1 SGHTA and CDR2 FQGNSA.

In this sample, this clonotype turned up a few times. This chain connects TRBV6-2 or TRBV6-3 to TRBJ1-1; TRBD1 matches at 8 bases. The germline V gene encodes CDR1 MNHEY and CDR2 SVGEGT. Trimming cost V 7 bases and J 0 bases; bases outside gene matches: 4. The CDR3 extends over 14 amino acids. Written as DNA, the CDR3 is TGTGCCAGCAACCCGGGACAGGTGAACACTGAAGCTTTCTTT. Translating gives CASNPGQVNTEAFF.

A word on this clonotype: Germline is not matched at one junction end, which may reflect a read error. This chain joins TRBV5-4 and TRBJ2-7; possible D gene TRBD2, 6 bases. The length of the CDR3 is 13 residues. Germline V lookup: CDR1 SGHNT, CDR2 YYREEE (reference sequence). CDR3 residues: CTSSRDFSYEQYF. CDR3 DNA sequence: TGTACCAGCAGCAGGGACTTCTCCTACGAGCAGTACTTC.

This clonotype was recorded at least ten times. The J gene is TRBJ2-2, the V gene TRBV28; TRBD2 is a possible D gene (6 bases). CDR3 size: 18 residues. Trimming took 5 bases from V and 5 from J, leaving 24 bases between them. The germline gives CDR1 MDHEN, CDR2 SYDVKM. The CDR3 protein is CASSDTQGLATLTGELFF. In DNA form, the CDR3 reads TGTGCCAGCAGTGACACCCAGGGTCTAGCGACTCTTACCGGGGAGCTGTTTTTT.

The J gene is TRBJ1-3, the V gene TRBV7-4, with TRBD1 as a possible D gene (5 bases). CDR1 and CDR2 from the germline V gene are SGHVT and SQSDAQ. V lost 1 base to trimming and J lost 1 base, with 11 bases between them. The CDR3 is made up of 16 amino acids. The CDR3, as DNA: TGTGCCAGCAGCTTAGATTGGCCAGGGTCTGGAAACACCATATATTTT. Its protein is CASSLDWPGSGNTIYF.

The genes are TRBV9 and TRBJ2-7, with TRBD2 identical over 7 bases. In germline, CDR1 is SGDLS, CDR2 YYNGEE. This CDR3 comprises 15 residues. Trimming at V came to 0 bases and at J to 7 bases, leaving 10 bases not matched to a gene. The CDR3, as DNA: TGTGCCAGCAGCGTAGTCTCGGCGGGAGCCGGTGAGCAGTACTTC. Amino acid sequence: CASSVVSAGAGEQYF. The complete variable domain, with remaining parts taken from reference TRBV9 and TRBJ2-7, reads DSGVTQTPKHLITATGQRVTLRCSPRSGDLSVYWYQQSLDQGLQFLIQYYNGEERAKGNILERFSAQQFPDLHSELNLSSLELGDSALYFCASSVVSAGAGEQYFGPGTRLTVT.

The rearrangement links TRBV11-3 to TRBJ2-2; a possible D gene is TRBD1 (5 bases). V lost 4 bases to trimming and J lost 3 bases, with 15 bases between them. Germline V gene sequence: CDR1 SGHNT, CDR2 YENEEA. The CDR3 has 16 residues. CDR3 coding DNA: TGTGCCAGCAGCTCAGACAGCCCTAGGGACACCGGGGAGCTGTTTTTT. Its translation is CASSSDSPRDTGELFF.

This clonotype was seen a handful of times. One junction end does not reproduce the germline sequence, and a read error may be involved. V is TRBV7-8 and J is TRBJ2-1; 13 nucleotides agree with TRBD2. Germline values: CDR1 SGHVS, CDR2 FQNEAQ. The CDR3 consists of 14 residues. CDR3 DNA sequence: TGTGCCAGCAGCTTAGTCGGGACTAGCGGGATGAGGGTCTTC. Translation: CASSLVGTSGMRVF.

This clonotype was counted a few times. V is TRBV19 and J is TRBJ1-6; D ambiguous. V shed 4 bases and J shed 0 bases, with 4 bases lying between them. The CDR3 runs to 14 residues. Germline V gives CDR1 LNHDA, CDR2 SQIVND (reference sequence). The CDR3 region is CASSTNSYNSPLHF. CDR3 sequence (DNA): TGTGCCAGTAGTACTAACTCCTATAATTCACCCCTCCACTTT. Based on the CDR3 plus reference TRBV19 and TRBJ1-6, the full variable domain is DGGITQSPKYLFRKEGQNVTLSCEQNLNHDAMYWYRQDPGQGLRLIYYSQIVNDFQKGDIAEGYSVSREKKESFPLTVTSAQKNPTAFYLCASSTNSYNSPLHFGNGTRLTVT.

This clonotype was seen more than once but under ten times. The J gene is TRBJ2-7, the V gene TRBV6-1; 9 positions match TRBD2. This CDR3 region has 14 residues. From germline, CDR1 is MNHNS and CDR2 SASEGT. Trimming took 5 bases from V and 4 from J; bases not matched to a gene: 6. This chain's CDR3 is CASSPSGRRYEQYF. The CDR3 bases are TGTGCCAGCAGTCCGAGCGGGAGGCGTTACGAGCAGTACTTC.

The rearrangement uses TRBV25-1 and TRBJ2-5; 7 bases are shared with TRBD2. CDR1 and CDR2 from the germline V gene are MGHDK and SYGVNS. Losses at the gene ends were 7 bases for V and 5 bases for J; bases not matched to a gene: 13. This CDR3 has 15 residues. This CDR3 reads CASISSGARRETQYF. CDR3 bases: TGTGCCAGCATTTCAAGCGGGGCCCGCAGGGAGACCCAGTACTTC.

This chain links TRBV5-1 with TRBJ2-7; weak D call: TRBD2 (7 bases). V was cut by 1 base and J by 4 bases, with 21 bases left in between. The CDR3 covers 17 residues. From germline, CDR1 is SGHRS and CDR2 YFSETQ. The CDR3 sequence is CASSLRERGANPYEQYF. The CDR3 bases are TGCGCCAGCAGCTTGCGAGAACGGGGGGCAAATCCGTACGAGCAGTACTTC.

There are a few counts of this clonotype. This chain uses TRBV7-6 with TRBJ1-2; 10 bases are a match to TRBD1. CDR1 is SGHVS, CDR2 FNYEAQ, per germline. V lost 4 bases, J lost 8 bases, and 4 bases stayed unmatched. The CDR3 runs 13 residues. CDR3 in DNA: TGTGCCAGCAGCTCGGACAGGGGGGACGGCTACACCTTC. Its translation is CASSSDRGDGYTF.